One sample yielded the 21 T cell receptor beta chains listed below, sequenced in a study of T cells after posttransplantation cyclophosphamide. Produced via immunoSEQ multiplex PCR; TCRdb's table is partial and in-frame only. The sample has over 30,000 clones, none seen only once. Sequences were obtained from PBMCs. All receptors come from a girl between 10 and 17 years old in good health, CMV-negative, and a related stem cell transplant donor.

This clone was seen at least ten times. The genes are TRBV27 and TRBJ1-4; D is possibly TRBD1 (6 bases). CDR1 is MNHEY and CDR2 is SMNVEV in the germline V gene (reference sequence). The CDR3 length is 13 residues. V was trimmed by 7 bases and J by 10 bases, leaving 16 bases between them. The CDR3 reads CASTLDRGGKLFF. CDR3 in DNA: TGTGCCAGCACCCTTGATCGAGGGGGAAAACTGTTTTTT.

This clone was counted only a few times. The chain carries TRBV4-2 and TRBJ2-2; D remains ambiguous. CDR3 length equals 13 residues. Germline CDR1 reads LGHNA; CDR2 reads YNFKEQ. V was pared by 3 bases and J by 4 bases, with 6 bases between. CDR3 loop: CASSQSLTGELFF. CDR3 bases: TGTGCCAGCAGCCAGAGCCTCACCGGGGAGCTGTTTTTT.

This clone showed up many times. The CDR3 nucleotides read TGTGCCAGCAGTGACGCGGCTAGCGGGGGGGATACAGATACGCAGTATTTT. This translates into CASSDAASGGDTDTQYF. The chain has TRBV6-4 and TRBJ2-3; 12 bases fit TRBD2. Trimming cost V 2 bases and J 3 bases; bases outside gene matches: 6. Germline CDR1 MRHNA, CDR2 SNTAGT. The CDR3 spans 17 residues.

This clone was observed many times. The J gene is TRBJ2-7, the V gene TRBV2; 10 positions agree with TRBD2. The trim removed 4 bases at V and 0 bases at J, leaving 6 bases unmatched. Germline-derived CDR1 and CDR2 are SNHLY and FYNNEI. The CDR3 loop spans 16 amino acids. Written as DNA, the CDR3 is TGTGCCAGCAGTGTATTACTAGCGGGAAGCTCCTACGAGCAGTACTTC. This sequence encodes CASSVLLAGSSYEQYF.

This clone was found many times. This rearrangement joins TRBV7-2 to TRBJ2-4, with TRBD1 matching 7 bases. CDR1 and CDR2 (germline): SGHTA, FQGNSA. The CDR3 is 14 residues long. V was pared by 3 bases and J by 2 bases, with 1 base of the junction left unmatched. The CDR3 loop reads CASSLGQPKNIQYF. The CDR3, as DNA: TGTGCCAGCAGCTTGGGACAGCCCAAAAACATTCAGTACTTC.

The V call is TRBV4-1, the J call TRBJ1-1; 8 nucleotides line up with TRBD1. The CDR3 totals 17 residues. V shed 3 bases, J shed 5 bases, and the junction held 14 bases outside the gene matches. Germline values: CDR1 MGHRA, CDR2 YSYEKL. CDR3 bases: TGCGCCAGCAGCCAGGCTGCCGGACAGGGCGGGGTGACTGAAGCTTTCTTT. Protein sequence: CASSQAAGQGGVTEAFF.

The chain has TRBV5-4 and TRBJ2-3, with 8 bases aligning to TRBD2. The CDR3 length is 15 residues. The trim removed 1 base at V and 2 bases at J, leaving 3 bases unmatched. Looked up from germline, CDR1 is SGHNT and CDR2 is YYREEE (reference sequence). CDR3 in DNA: TGTGCCAGCAGCTTGAGACTAGCGATCACAGATACGCAGTATTTT. It translates to CASSLRLAITDTQYF.

As concerns this clone: This sample also contains other DNA sequences that code for the same CDR3. This sequence joins TRBV9 and TRBJ1-1; perhaps TRBD1 as D (6 bases). Per the germline V gene, CDR1 is SGDLS and CDR2 is YYNGEE. There are 13 residues in the CDR3. Trimming took off 4 bases at V and 1 base at J, with 8 bases between the two ends. For the CDR3, the DNA is TGTGCCAGCAGCCCAGGGGAGAACACTGAAGCTTTCTTT. Translating gives CASSPGENTEAFF.

The chain joins TRBV1 to TRBJ2-7; TRBD1 is taken as the D call from the table, unchecked against the DNA. TRBV1 is annotated as a pseudogene. This CDR3 spans 13 amino acids. The CDR3 loop is CTSSQSAKGEQYF. DNA of the CDR3: TGCACCAGCAGTCAGTCAGCGAAGGGGGAGCAGTACTTC.

This sequence joins TRBV29-1 and TRBJ2-1; maybe TRBD1 (5 bases). This CDR3 has 14 residues. Germline V gives CDR1 SQVTM, CDR2 ANQGSEA. The ends were cut back, 3 bases at V and 0 bases at J, with 9 bases in the middle. The CDR3 is CSVDYRNSYNEQFF. The CDR3 region has the DNA TGCAGCGTTGATTACAGGAACTCCTACAATGAGCAGTTCTTC.

A few counts support this clone. The chain couples TRBV29-1 to TRBJ2-7; TRBD2 aligns across 10 bases. Germline CDR1 SQVTM, CDR2 ANQGSEA. The CDR3 is 11 residues long. V was pared by 4 bases and J by 7 bases, with 1 base of the junction left unmatched. CDR3 amino acids: CSVGLAGEQYF. The CDR3 nucleotides are TGCAGCGTTGGACTAGCGGGTGAGCAGTACTTC.

Ten or more counts support this clone. The chain recombines TRBV27 with TRBJ2-2, with 7 bases that match TRBD1. The V gene end was trimmed by 5 bases and the J gene end by 1 base; junction bases not matched to a gene: 10. The CDR3 sequence is 17 residues long. Germline lookup yields CDR1 MNHEY and CDR2 SMNVEV (reference sequence). The CDR3 region is CASSRGRTFQNTGELFF. The CDR3 DNA reads TGTGCCAGCAGTAGGGGGCGGACGTTCCAGAACACCGGGGAGCTGTTTTTT.

This clone occurred many times. This sequence joins TRBV4-1 and TRBJ2-7; 7 nucleotides agree with TRBD1. CDR3 length: 15 amino acids. V lost 2 bases and J lost 5; bases outside the gene matches: 9. Germline-derived CDR1 and CDR2 are MGHRA and YSYEKL. CDR3 loop: CASSQPIQGLNEQYF. The CDR3 region has the DNA TGCGCCAGCAGCCAACCAATACAGGGGTTGAACGAGCAGTACTTC.

Only a few counts were recorded for this clone. V gene TRBV2 combines with J gene TRBJ1-2; 7 bases are a match to TRBD1. The V gene end was trimmed by 9 bases and the J gene end by 7 bases; junction bases not matched to a gene: 11. Germline values: CDR1 SNHLY, CDR2 FYNNEI. CDR3 length: 13 residues. The CDR3 nucleotides read TGTGCCAGAAACAGGGGTGAGGTTGGTGGCTACACCTTC. Protein sequence: CARNRGEVGGYTF.

This clone was seen only a few times. The rearrangement links TRBV4-1 to TRBJ2-1; 8 bases align to TRBD1. The CDR3 loop spans 15 amino acids. The ends lost 0 bases at V and 4 bases at J; junction bases unmatched: 2. Germline values: CDR1 MGHRA, CDR2 YSYEKL. CDR3 residues: CASSQEGTGYNEQFF. DNA of the CDR3: TGCGCCAGCAGCCAAGAAGGGACAGGTTACAATGAGCAGTTCTTC.

This clone was detected many times. The V call is TRBV7-7, the J call TRBJ2-2; possible D gene TRBD2, 5 bases. Between the trimmed V and J ends, which lost 5 bases and 6 bases, there was a span of 13 bases. The CDR3 covers 14 residues. The germline V gene encodes CDR1 SSHAT and CDR2 FNYEAQ (reference sequence). The CDR3 loop is CASSLQKGAGELFF. CDR3 nucleotides: TGTGCCAGCAGCCTCCAAAAGGGAGCCGGGGAGCTGTTTTTT.

The sample holds many counts of this clone. CDR3 coding DNA: TGTGCCAGTAGTATCCCAGGGAGCACAGATACGCAGTATTTT. It yields the protein CASSIPGSTDTQYF. J is TRBJ2-3 and V is TRBV19; TRBD1 might be the D (5 bases). Germline V CDR1 and CDR2: LNHDA, SQIVND (reference sequence). The germline V and J ends were trimmed by 3 bases and 0 bases, with 7 bases remaining between them. The CDR3 runs to 14 residues. The whole variable domain, filled in from reference TRBV19 and TRBJ2-3, reads DGGITQSPKYLFRKEGQNVTLSCEQNLNHDAMYWYRQDPGQGLRLIYYSQIVNDFQKGDIAEGYSVSREKKESFPLTVTSAQKNPTAFYLCASSIPGSTDTQYFGPGTRLTVL.

This clone was counted ten times or more. V and J are TRBV6-5 and TRBJ2-5; 11 positions agree with TRBD2. The CDR3 contains 16 residues. V was clipped by 0 bases and J by 1 base; unmatched bases: 1. Per germline, CDR1 MNHEY and CDR2 SVGAGI. CDR3 coding DNA: TGTGCCAGCAGTTACTCCGGGACTAGCGGCCAAGAGACCCAGTACTTC. Amino acid sequence: CASSYSGTSGQETQYF.

This clone was seen repeatedly, ten times or more. The rearrangement links TRBV28 to TRBJ2-1, with 8 bases matching TRBD2. The germline gives CDR1 MDHEN, CDR2 SYDVKM. V dropped 4 bases and J dropped 7; count of bases not matched to a gene: 3. The CDR3 runs to 13 residues. Here the CDR3 reads CASSSLAENEQFF. CDR3 nucleotides: TGTGCCAGCAGTTCACTAGCGGAAAATGAGCAGTTCTTC.

The chain has TRBV7-2 and TRBJ2-2; D is undetermined. The CDR3 covers 14 residues. The V and J ends lost 5 bases and 1 base respectively, with 8 bases between them. Per germline, CDR1 SGHTA and CDR2 FQGNSA. Here the CDR3 reads CASSPSVNTGELFF. The CDR3 nucleotides are TGTGCCAGCAGCCCATCGGTGAACACCGGGGAGCTGTTTTTT.

J is TRBJ2-5 and V is TRBV9; D gene uncertain. The J call is uncertain, as TRBJ2-7 better fits the DNA end. Germline-derived CDR1 and CDR2 are SGDLS and YYNGEE. The CDR3 runs 12 residues. CDR3 sequence reads: CASSPDSYEQYF. CDR3 nucleotide sequence: TGTGCCAGCAGCCCTGATTCCTACGAGCAGTACTTC.